This T cell receptor beta chain was recorded in a study of blood T cells in healthy people across ages. The study's findings and limits: Those diversity estimates obtained from one million T cells were thought to be underestimates. Roughly linearly, TCR beta diversity per million T cells fell as age increased.

This clonotype turned up a few times. The antigen remains undetermined. The total RNA that was extracted per sample amounted to at least 5.5 micrograms. Next came a second PCR, run for about 7 to 11 cycles, which used a sample-barcoded 5' primer along with a J-beta primer mix. TCRdb independently ran MiXCR on the 5' RACE reads; one entry per CDR3 protein. The table shows under 1,000,000 distinct CDR3 sequences, with less than 60% occurring only once. The CDR3 contains 17 residues. Germline V gives CDR1 PRHDT, CDR2 FYEKMQ (reference sequence). V dropped 0 bases and J dropped 7; count of bases not matched to a gene: 13.

This clonotype was sampled from a man of 80 years or more in good health. The chain recombines TRBV13 with TRBJ2-7, with 9 positions matching TRBD1. The specimen was blood. In nucleotides, the CDR3 is TGTGCCAGCAGCTTAGGCCGGAATCTACAGGGGGCTCGAGAGCAGTACTTC. Amino acids: CASSLGRNLQGAREQYF.